These 2 T cell receptor beta chains came from one sample sequenced in a study of cytomegalovirus exposure and HLA in healthy donors. PCR involved 60 Vbeta and 13 Jbeta primers. The method was immunoSEQ multiplex PCR; TCRdb's version includes in-frame clones alone and lacks a portion of them. The sample lists around 100,000 clones, approximately 70% occurring once. The sequenced sample was PBMCs. The receptors come from a man aged 25 to 40 in good health and CMV-seropositive.

V gene TRBV21-1 combines with J gene TRBJ2-3; no DNA check was done on the table's D call, TRBD1. TRBV21-1 is described as a pseudogene. The CDR3 has 15 residues. The CDR3 sequence: CASSRLQGLTDTQYF. The DNA for the CDR3 is TGTGCCAGCAGCAGACTACAGGGGTTAACAGATACGCAGTATTTT.

The V and J genes are TRBV6-4 and TRBJ1-1, with 7 bases identical to TRBD1. V lost 6 bases and J lost 1; bases outside the gene matches: 11. The CDR3 length is 16 residues. Germline assignment: CDR1 MRHNA and CDR2 SNTAGT. The CDR3 DNA reads TGTGCCAGCAGCAGAATGACCGGACAGGCGAACACTGAAGCTTTCTTT. This sequence encodes CASSRMTGQANTEAFF.